The 6 T cell receptor beta chains below all came from one sample that was sequenced in a study of CD4 T cells in relation to SARS-CoV-2 and coronaviruses. These receptors are not linked to any known antigen. Some clones are missing from TCRdb's copy, which holds only in-frame ones; the method was immunoSEQ multiplex PCR. The table has 21,000 or so clones, 75% to 85% seen once. Before the COVID-19 pandemic, during about 2010-2018, CD4+ T cells were taken from unexposed donors. After approximately ten days of culture, CD4+ T cells were isolated. The sequencing input was CD4+ T cells from PBMCs, cultured in vitro. These receptors were obtained from a human donor in good health.

This CDR3 reads CASSLGGAEQFF. The CDR3 coding sequence is TGTGCCAGCAGCTTGGGGGGCGCTGAGCAGTTCTTC. The chain employs TRBV11-2 and TRBJ2-1; the D gene could be TRBD1 or TRBD2 (6 bases each). Trimming pared 3 bases from V and 9 bases from J, leaving 9 bases between. Germline loops: CDR1 SGHAT, CDR2 FQNNGV. The CDR3 consists of 12 residues. The variable domain in full, completed from reference TRBV11-2 and TRBJ2-1, reads EAGVAQSPRYKIIEKRQSVAFWCNPISGHATLYWYQQILGQGPKLLIQFQNNGVVDDSQLPKDRFSAERLKGVDSTLKIQPAKLEDSAVYLCASSLGGAEQFFGPGTRLTVL.

This chain uses TRBV5-1 with TRBJ2-5; D is possibly TRBD1 (6 bases). Germline V CDR1 and CDR2: SGHRS, YFSETQ. CDR3 length: 15 residues. The V end was cut by 0 bases, the J end by 2 bases, with 11 bases between. This chain's CDR3 is CASSLAQGIQETQYF. The DNA of the CDR3 is TGCGCCAGCAGCTTGGCGCAGGGGATACAAGAGACCCAGTACTTC.

V usage is TRBV4-1 and J usage is TRBJ1-3, with D tentatively TRBD1 (6 bases). Germline CDR1 and CDR2: MGHRA and YSYEKL. The CDR3 is made up of 15 amino acids. V was shortened by 1 base and J by 2 bases, with 9 bases between the two germline ends. The CDR3 nucleotides read TGCGCCAGCAGCCAAGCAGGGGAAACTGGAAACACCATATATTTT. It specifies CASSQAGETGNTIYF.

The chain joins TRBV20-1 to TRBJ2-7; D is uncertain. The ends were cut back, 3 bases at V and 2 bases at J, with 14 bases in the middle. The CDR3 sequence is 14 residues long. Germline V gives CDR1 DFQATT, CDR2 SNEGSKA (reference sequence). The CDR3 sequence is CSASTALRTYEQYF. CDR3 sequence (DNA): TGCAGTGCTAGTACGGCGCTGAGAACCTACGAGCAGTACTTC.

The V gene is TRBV2, the J gene TRBJ2-3; D is undetermined. This CDR3 region has 15 residues. Germline loops: CDR1 SNHLY, CDR2 FYNNEI. Trimming shortened V by 10 bases and J by 4 bases, and 21 bases separated the two germline ends. CDR3 in DNA: TGTGCCAACAAAAAATCACCGGGCTCCGCAGATACGCAGTATTTT. It yields the protein CANKKSPGSADTQYF.

Only one count was recorded for this clone. V gene TRBV30 combines with J gene TRBJ1-2, with a possible D match to TRBD1 (5 bases). Trimming shortened V by 3 bases and J by 5 bases, and 10 bases separated the two germline ends. This CDR3 comprises 12 residues. CDR1 is GTSNPN and CDR2 is SVGIG in the germline V gene (reference sequence). The CDR3 DNA reads as TGTGCCTGGAGACGAAGACAGTATGGCTACACCTTC. Its translation: CAWRRRQYGYTF.